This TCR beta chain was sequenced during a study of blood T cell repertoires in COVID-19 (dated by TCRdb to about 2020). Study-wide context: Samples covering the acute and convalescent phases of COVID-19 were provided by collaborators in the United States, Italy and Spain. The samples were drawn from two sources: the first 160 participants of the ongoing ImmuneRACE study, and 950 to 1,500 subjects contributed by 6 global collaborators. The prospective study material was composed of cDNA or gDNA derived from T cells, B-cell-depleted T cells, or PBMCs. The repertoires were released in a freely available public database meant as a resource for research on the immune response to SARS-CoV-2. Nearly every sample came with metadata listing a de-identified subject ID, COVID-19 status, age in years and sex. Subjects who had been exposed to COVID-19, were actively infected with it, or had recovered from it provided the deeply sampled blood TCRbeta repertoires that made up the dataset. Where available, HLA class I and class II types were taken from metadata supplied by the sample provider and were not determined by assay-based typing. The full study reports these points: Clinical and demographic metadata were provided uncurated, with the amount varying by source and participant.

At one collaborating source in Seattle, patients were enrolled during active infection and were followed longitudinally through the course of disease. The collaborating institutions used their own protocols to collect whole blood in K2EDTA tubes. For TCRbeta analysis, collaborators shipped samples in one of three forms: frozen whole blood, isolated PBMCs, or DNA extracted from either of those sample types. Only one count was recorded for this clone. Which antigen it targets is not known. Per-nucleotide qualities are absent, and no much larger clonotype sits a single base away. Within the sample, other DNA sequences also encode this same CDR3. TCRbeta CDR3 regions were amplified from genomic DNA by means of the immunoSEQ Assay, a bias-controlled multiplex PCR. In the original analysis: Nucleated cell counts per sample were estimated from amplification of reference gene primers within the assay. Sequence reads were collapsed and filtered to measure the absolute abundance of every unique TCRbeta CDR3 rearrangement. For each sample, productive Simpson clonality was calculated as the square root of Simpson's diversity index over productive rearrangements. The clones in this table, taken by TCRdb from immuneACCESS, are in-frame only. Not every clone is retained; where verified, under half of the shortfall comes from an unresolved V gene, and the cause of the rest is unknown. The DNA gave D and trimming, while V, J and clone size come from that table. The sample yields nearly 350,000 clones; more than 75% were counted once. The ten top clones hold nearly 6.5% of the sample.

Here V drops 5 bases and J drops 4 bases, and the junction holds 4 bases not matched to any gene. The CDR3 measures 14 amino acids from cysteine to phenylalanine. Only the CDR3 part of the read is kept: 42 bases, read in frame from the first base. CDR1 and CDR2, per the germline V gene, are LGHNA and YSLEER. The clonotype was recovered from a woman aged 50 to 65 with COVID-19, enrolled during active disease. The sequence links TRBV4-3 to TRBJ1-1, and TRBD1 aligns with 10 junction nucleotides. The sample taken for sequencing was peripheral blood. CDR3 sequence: CASSTRTGGTEAFF. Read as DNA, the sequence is TGCGCCAGCAGCACCAGGACAGGGGGCACTGAAGCTTTCTTT.